The present TCR beta chain was sequenced within a study of cytomegalovirus exposure and HLA in healthy donors. Germline-derived CDR1 and CDR2 are SQVTM and ANQGSEA. The CDR3 runs 13 residues. V dropped 4 bases and J dropped 0 bases, with 10 bases sitting between them. On this clone: Its antigen is unknown.

Study findings and constraints: A later analysis reported that several of the most significant clusters appeared to be linked to common viral pathogens, among them Epstein-Barr virus. A later analysis linked a missense variant in DCLRE1C to the trimming of TCR beta V and J genes.

PCR involved 60 Vbeta and 13 Jbeta primers. Produced via immunoSEQ multiplex PCR; TCRdb's table is partial and in-frame only. In the table there are roughly 170,000 clones, 77% of which are singletons. V gene TRBV29-1 combines with J gene TRBJ2-7; D is perhaps TRBD2 (6 bases). Sequencing input: PBMCs. This receptor was obtained from a woman between 25 and 40 years old in good health and CMV-seronegative. In DNA form, the CDR3 reads TGCAGCGTTGCGGGACTGCCCTCCTACGAGCAGTACTTC. Translation gives CSVAGLPSYEQYF.